Following are 32 T cell receptor beta chains from one sample sequenced in a study of T cell responses to AZD1222 COVID-19 vaccine. Produced via immunoSEQ multiplex PCR; TCRdb's table is partial and in-frame only. The table lists 83,000 or so clones, 75% to 95% of them singletons, with around 28% in the top ten. The sequenced sample was peripheral blood, obtained 28 days after the second AZD1222 dose. The receptors originated from an adult who received the AZD1222 COVID-19 vaccine.

This clone was recorded once. The chain employs TRBV14 and TRBJ2-6, with a weak D call TRBD1 (5 bases). The ends were cut back, 5 bases at V and 4 bases at J, with 12 bases in the middle. The V gene's germline CDR1 is SGHDN and CDR2 FVKESK. This CDR3 is 15 amino acids long. The CDR3 protein is CASSFTGTGANVLTF. The CDR3 DNA sequence: TGTGCCAGCAGCTTTACAGGAACCGGGGCCAACGTCCTGACTTTC.

The genes are TRBV11-2 and TRBJ2-2; D is ambiguous. CDR1 and CDR2 (germline): SGHAT, FQNNGV. The CDR3 extends over 15 amino acids. Trimming shortened V by 1 base and J by 2 bases, and 8 bases separated the two germline ends. This CDR3 reads CASSLARQNTGELFF. The CDR3 DNA follows: TGTGCCAGCAGCTTAGCGAGACAAAACACCGGGGAGCTGTTTTTT.

The CDR3 DNA sequence: TGCAGCGTTGCCCCGGGGGGGGTGTGGAACACTGAAGCTTTCTTT. Translating gives CSVAPGGVWNTEAFF. The chain employs TRBV29-1 and TRBJ1-1; D perhaps matches TRBD1 (5 bases). Trimming shortened V by 4 bases and J by 1 base, and 16 bases separated the two germline ends. The CDR3 totals 15 residues. CDR1 and CDR2 (germline): SQVTM, ANQGSEA.

J is TRBJ1-2 and V is TRBV6-2 or TRBV6-3; unclear D gene. The CDR3 contains 12 residues. Germline V CDR1 and CDR2: MNHEY, SVGEGT. The V end was cut by 6 bases, the J end by 5 bases, with 10 bases between. Here the CDR3 reads CASSVQAYGYTF. The CDR3 region has the DNA TGTGCCAGCAGCGTCCAAGCATATGGCTACACCTTC.

This sequence joins TRBV20-1 and TRBJ2-1; D unresolved. V lost 4 bases and J lost 6, with 7 bases in between. From germline, CDR1 is DFQATT and CDR2 SNEGSKA (reference sequence). The CDR3 contains 11 residues. The CDR3 loop is CSATLRNEQFF. The CDR3 DNA reads as TGCAGTGCTACCCTCCGCAATGAGCAGTTCTTC.

The J gene is TRBJ2-7, the V gene TRBV30; 9 bases line up with TRBD2. Germline lookup yields CDR1 GTSNPN and CDR2 SVGIG (reference sequence). V dropped 2 bases and J dropped 0; count of bases not matched to a gene: 11. The CDR3 is 17 amino acids. The CDR3 sequence is CAWSPGLAGFSSYEQYF. The DNA of the CDR3 is TGTGCCTGGAGTCCGGGACTAGCCGGTTTCAGCTCCTACGAGCAGTACTTC.

The chain has TRBV7-2 and TRBJ1-3, with 10 bases matching TRBD1. This CDR3 comprises 16 residues. Per germline, CDR1 SGHTA and CDR2 FQGNSA. The V segment lost 5 bases and the J segment 2 bases; nucleotides outside the gene matches: 6. CDR3 in DNA: TGTGCCAGCAGCCCTCTAGACAGGGGGCCTGGAAACACCATATATTTT. Amino acids: CASSPLDRGPGNTIYF.

This clone has just one count. V gene TRBV7-2 combines with J gene TRBJ1-2, with 9 positions matching TRBD1. V dropped 5 bases and J dropped 6; count of bases not matched to a gene: 7. The CDR3 contains 14 residues. CDR1 is SGHTA and CDR2 is FQGNSA in the germline V gene. The CDR3 region has the DNA TGTGCCAGCAGCCTAAACTGGGACAGGGATGGCTACACCTTC. Translated: CASSLNWDRDGYTF.

This chain links TRBV27 with TRBJ2-7; TRBD1 matches 8 bases. The V gene's germline CDR1 is MNHEY and CDR2 SMNVEV (reference sequence). The CDR3 contains 14 residues. V gave up 6 bases and J gave up 4 bases; unmatched junction bases: 8. The DNA of the CDR3 is TGTGCCAGCAGCCCACGGACAGGGTTTTACGAGCAGTACTTC. Encoded protein: CASSPRTGFYEQYF.

This chain joins TRBV27 and TRBJ1-2; D is uncertain. The V gene's germline CDR1 is MNHEY and CDR2 SMNVEV (reference sequence). The CDR3 extends over 13 amino acids. The V end was cut by 5 bases, the J end by 4 bases, with 11 bases between. DNA for the CDR3: TGTGCCAGCAGTAACACACACCCCTATGGCTACACCTTC. It is translated as CASSNTHPYGYTF.

This chain uses TRBV12-5 with TRBJ2-1; D is unclear. This CDR3 contains 12 residues. V gave up 5 bases and J gave up 3 bases, with 5 bases separating them. Germline CDR1 is LGHNT and CDR2 is FRNRAP. The CDR3 loop reads CASGPYYNEQFF. CDR3 coding DNA: TGTGCTAGTGGTCCGTACTACAATGAGCAGTTCTTC.

This chain joins TRBV18 and TRBJ1-6, with 10 bases fitting TRBD1. CDR3 size: 17 residues. The germline V gene has CDR1 KGHSH and CDR2 LQKENI. With V trimmed by 0 bases and J by 5 bases, 4 bases remained unmatched. The CDR3, as DNA: TGTGCCAGCTCACCACCGGGACAGGGGAATAATAATTCACCCCTCCACTTT. It specifies CASSPPGQGNNNSPLHF.

V gene TRBV6-2 or TRBV6-3 combines with J gene TRBJ1-6; 8 bases align to TRBD1. The CDR3 length is 14 residues. The germline CDR1 and CDR2 sequences are MNHEY and SVGEGT. After removal of 6 bases from V and 12 bases from J, the junction contained 10 bases not matched to a gene. This CDR3 is CASSTDRDGGPLHF. CDR3 sequence (DNA): TGTGCCAGCAGCACGGACAGGGACGGCGGACCCCTCCACTTT.

The rearrangement links TRBV24-1 to TRBJ1-1, with TRBD1 matching over 7 bases. Unmatched junction bases numbered 7, after V lost 7 bases and J lost 3 bases. The CDR3 contains 14 residues. In germline, CDR1 is KGHDR, CDR2 SFDVKD. The CDR3 DNA follows: TGTGCCACCAGAACAGGGGATTTTGACACTGAAGCTTTCTTT. This gives the protein CATRTGDFDTEAFF.

The chain employs TRBV19 and TRBJ1-5, with 12 bases that match TRBD1. The CDR3 length is 14 residues. V lost 8 bases to trimming and J lost 3 bases; unmatched junction nucleotides: 2. The germline CDR1 and CDR2 sequences are LNHDA and SQIVND (reference sequence). The CDR3 region is CASGGQGANQPQHF. CDR3 bases: TGTGCCAGTGGGGGACAGGGGGCCAATCAGCCCCAGCATTTT.

The rearrangement links TRBV5-4 to TRBJ2-7, with D possibly TRBD2 on 6 matching bases. In germline, CDR1 is SGHNT, CDR2 YYREEE (reference sequence). The CDR3 has 13 amino acids. Trimming cost V 9 bases and J 5 bases, with 18 bases left between them. The CDR3 here is CATNLGGDNEQYF. The CDR3 coding sequence is TGTGCCACCAATTTGGGGGGAGACAACGAGCAGTACTTC.

The chain recombines TRBV25-1 with TRBJ2-7; 12 bases are shared with TRBD1. From germline, CDR1 is MGHDK and CDR2 SYGVNS. This CDR3 contains 18 residues. CDR3 sequence: CSPGQGAFCGSTPYEQYF. CDR3 in DNA: TGTTCCCCGGGACAGGGGGCGTTCTGCGGGAGTACCCCCTACGAGCAGTACTTC.

This chain uses TRBV10-3 with TRBJ2-1; 7 bases line up with TRBD1. CDR3 length equals 13 residues. Per the germline V gene, CDR1 is ENHRY and CDR2 is SYGVKD. The V and J ends lost 6 bases and 5 bases, in that order; junction bases with no gene match: 4. CDR3 in amino acids: CAISQQGHNEQFF. The CDR3, as DNA: TGTGCCATCAGCCAACAGGGGCACAATGAGCAGTTCTTC.

The chain is built from TRBV28 and TRBJ1-3; D remains unclear. This CDR3 contains 14 residues. The ends were cut back, 4 bases at V and 3 bases at J, with 10 bases in the middle. Per germline, CDR1 MDHEN and CDR2 SYDVKM. CDR3 nucleotides: TGTGCCAGCAGTTGGATGGGCCGTGGAAACACCATATATTTT. Translation: CASSWMGRGNTIYF.

This chain links TRBV19 with TRBJ1-5, with D uncertain. V lost 7 bases, J lost 0 bases, and 10 bases lay in between. The germline V gene has CDR1 LNHDA and CDR2 SQIVND (reference sequence). CDR3 length equals 14 residues. The CDR3 bases are TGTGCCAGTACCAGATTATATAGCAATCAGCCCCAGCATTTT. Translating gives CASTRLYSNQPQHF.

This clone appeared a few times. The chain links TRBV6-2 or TRBV6-3 to TRBJ2-2; TRBD1 agrees at 7 bases. Germline CDR1 MNHEY, CDR2 SVGEGT. J gave up 7 bases and V 1 base, and 9 bases lay outside the gene matches. The CDR3 runs to 16 residues. CDR3 DNA: TGTGCCAGCAGTTACTTGACAGGGTATACGGGCGGGGAGCTGTTTTTT. Encoded protein: CASSYLTGYTGGELFF.

The chain uses TRBV6-1 and TRBJ1-2; D ambiguous. Trimming left V 0 bases short and J 4 bases short, with 9 bases between. From germline, CDR1 is MNHNS and CDR2 SASEGT. The CDR3 spans 14 residues. CDR3 protein: CASSEANTRYGYTF. Written as DNA, the CDR3 is TGTGCCAGCAGTGAAGCCAACACCCGCTATGGCTACACCTTC.

The rearrangement joins TRBV6-5 to TRBJ1-2; D unclear. Trimming took off 8 bases at V and 0 bases at J, with 4 bases between the two ends. The CDR3 sequence is 11 residues long. Germline V gene lookup returns CDR1 MNHEY and CDR2 SVGAGI. The CDR3 DNA follows: TGTGCCAGCGGGACTAACTATGGCTACACCTTC. It encodes CASGTNYGYTF.

This clone showed up just once. The chain combines TRBV5-6 with TRBJ2-1; D is possibly TRBD2 (7 bases). This CDR3 comprises 16 residues. CDR1 is SGHDT and CDR2 is YYEEEE in the germline V gene. V was cut by 4 bases and J by 0 bases, with 14 bases left in between. The CDR3 here is CASSPRGRASYNEQFF. The CDR3 nucleotides are TGTGCCAGCAGCCCGAGGGGGAGGGCCTCCTACAATGAGCAGTTCTTC.

The chain recombines TRBV29-1 with TRBJ2-1, with D perhaps matching TRBD1 (5 bases). V shed 5 bases and J shed 10 bases, with 15 bases lying between them. CDR1 is SQVTM, CDR2 ANQGSEA, per germline. This CDR3 is 12 amino acids long. The CDR3, as DNA: TGCAGCGTTCGGGTTCAGGGCCGAGAGCAGTTCTTC. Translation gives CSVRVQGREQFF.

This chain joins TRBV18 and TRBJ1-3; no clear D. Germline assignment: CDR1 KGHSH and CDR2 LQKENI. V lost 2 bases and J 4 bases, leaving 9 bases between the germline ends. The CDR3 runs 14 residues. CDR3 sequence reads: CASSPSGSGNTIYF. In nucleotides, the CDR3 is TGTGCCAGCTCACCATCGGGATCCGGAAACACCATATATTTT.

This clone was detected only once. V usage is TRBV7-6 and J usage is TRBJ1-3, with D unresolved. Germline V CDR1 and CDR2: SGHVS, FNYEAQ. The ends were cut back, 5 bases at V and 0 bases at J, with 17 bases in the middle. This CDR3 has 17 amino acids. CDR3 nucleotide sequence: TGTGCCAGCAGCCCTGGGGAGTCCTCACTCTCTGGAAACACCATATATTTT. This translates into CASSPGESSLSGNTIYF.

The J gene is TRBJ2-7, the V gene TRBV7-8; 12 bases match TRBD2. With V trimmed by 1 base and J by 9 bases, 16 bases remained unmatched. This CDR3 comprises 18 residues. Germline lookup yields CDR1 SGHVS and CDR2 FQNEAQ. CDR3 DNA sequence: TGTGCCAGCAGCTTAGAGCTAGCGGGAGGGTGGGTAGCCCGCAGGCAGTACTTC. It translates to CASSLELAGGWVARRQYF.

This chain uses TRBV30 with TRBJ1-1; D unclear. CDR3 length: 13 amino acids. Germline CDR1 GTSNPN, CDR2 SVGIG (reference sequence). V lost 5 bases to trimming and J lost 4 bases, with 14 bases between them. CDR3 sequence (DNA): TGTGCCTGGGACGGCCGCGGAGGCACTGAAGCTTTCTTT. Translation gives CAWDGRGGTEAFF. Based on the CDR3 plus reference TRBV30 and TRBJ1-1, the full variable domain is SQTIHQWPATLVQPVGSPLSLECTVEGTSNPNLYWYRQAAGRGLQLLFYSVGIGQISSEVPQNLSASRPQDRQFILSSKKLLLSDSGFYLCAWDGRGGTEAFFGQGTRLTVV.

The rearrangement joins TRBV7-2 to TRBJ2-1; D gene unclear. With 1 base removed from V and 5 bases from J, the gap between germline ends came to 15 bases. Germline lookup yields CDR1 SGHTA and CDR2 FQGNSA. The CDR3 is 16 residues long. The CDR3 is CASSLGRLQYHNEQFF. Written as DNA, the CDR3 is TGTGCCAGCAGCTTAGGAAGGCTACAGTACCACAATGAGCAGTTCTTC.

This sequence joins TRBV19 and TRBJ2-7; perhaps TRBD1 as D (6 bases). The CDR3 contains 16 residues. Germline CDR1 is LNHDA and CDR2 is SQIVND (reference sequence). Trimming took off 2 bases at V and 6 bases at J, with 20 bases between the two ends. The CDR3 region has the DNA TGTGCCAGTAGTATAAGAGGACAGACAGGACGGGGCGAGCAGTACTTC. It yields the protein CASSIRGQTGRGEQYF.

The rearrangement links TRBV19 to TRBJ2-3; a weak D match, TRBD1 (7 bases). Trimming removed 7 bases from V and 0 bases from J, with 14 bases in between. Germline V gene sequence: CDR1 LNHDA, CDR2 SQIVND (reference sequence). There are 15 residues in the CDR3. The CDR3 bases are TGTGCCAGTACCCTCAGGGGGGCGAGCACAGATACGCAGTATTTT. Amino acids: CASTLRGASTDTQYF.